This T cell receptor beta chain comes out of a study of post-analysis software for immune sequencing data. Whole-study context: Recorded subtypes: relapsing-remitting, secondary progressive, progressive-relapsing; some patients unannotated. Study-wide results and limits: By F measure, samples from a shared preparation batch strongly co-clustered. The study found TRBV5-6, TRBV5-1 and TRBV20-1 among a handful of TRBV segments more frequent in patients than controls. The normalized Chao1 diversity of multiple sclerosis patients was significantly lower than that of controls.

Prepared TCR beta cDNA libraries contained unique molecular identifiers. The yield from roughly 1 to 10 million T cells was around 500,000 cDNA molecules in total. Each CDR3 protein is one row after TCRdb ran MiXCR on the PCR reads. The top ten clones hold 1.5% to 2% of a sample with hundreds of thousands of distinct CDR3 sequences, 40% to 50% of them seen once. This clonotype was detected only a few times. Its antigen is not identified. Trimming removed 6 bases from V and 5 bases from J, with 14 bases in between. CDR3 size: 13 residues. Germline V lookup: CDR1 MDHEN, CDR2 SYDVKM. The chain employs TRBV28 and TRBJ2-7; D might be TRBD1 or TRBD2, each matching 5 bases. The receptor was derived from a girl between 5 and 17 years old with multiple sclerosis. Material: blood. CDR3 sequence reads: CASSRAGGHEQYF. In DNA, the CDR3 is TGTGCCAGCAGCCGTGCTGGGGGTCACGAGCAGTACTTC.